This T cell receptor beta chain was found in a study of Ad26.COV2.S vaccination and SARS-CoV-2 variants. The CDR3 covers 15 residues. Per germline, CDR1 MNHEY and CDR2 SMNVEV (reference sequence). Trimming shortened V by 2 bases and J by 3 bases, and 12 bases separated the two germline ends. Some clones are missing from TCRdb's copy, which holds only in-frame ones; the method was immunoSEQ multiplex PCR. This table has 400,000 to 500,000 clones, 85% to 90% appearing once. The treatment is: some 20 received Ad26.COV2.S at low or high dose, single or two shots; 5 received placebo; per-sample allocation not given. Day 63 following the first vaccine or placebo injection was when the samples were taken.

The source was peripheral blood, collected in a trial of Ad26.COV2.S vaccine versus placebo. The source of this sequence is a person aged 18-65 years who received the Ad26.COV2.S COVID-19 vaccine or a placebo. The chain uses TRBV27 and TRBJ2-3; D gene unclear. For the CDR3, the DNA is TGTGCCAGCAGTTTAGGCCCCTGGCTGACAGATACGCAGTATTTT. It codes for CASSLGPWLTDTQYF.